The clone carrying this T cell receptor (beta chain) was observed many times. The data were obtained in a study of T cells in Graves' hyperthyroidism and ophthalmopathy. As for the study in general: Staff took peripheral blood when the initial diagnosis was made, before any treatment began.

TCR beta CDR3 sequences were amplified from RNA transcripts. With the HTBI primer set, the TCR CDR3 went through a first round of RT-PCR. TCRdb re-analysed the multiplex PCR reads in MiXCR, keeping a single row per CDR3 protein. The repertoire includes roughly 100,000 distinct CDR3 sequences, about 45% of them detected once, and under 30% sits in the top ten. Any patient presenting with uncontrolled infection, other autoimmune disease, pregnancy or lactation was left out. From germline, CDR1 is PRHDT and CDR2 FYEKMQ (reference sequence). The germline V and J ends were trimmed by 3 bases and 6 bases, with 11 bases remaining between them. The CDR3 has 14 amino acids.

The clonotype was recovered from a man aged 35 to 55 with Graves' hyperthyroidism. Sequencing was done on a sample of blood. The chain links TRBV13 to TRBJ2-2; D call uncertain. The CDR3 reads CASSFRIRAGELFF. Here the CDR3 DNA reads TGTGCCAGCAGCTTCAGGATTCGGGCCGGGGAGCTGTTTTTT.